These 24 T cell receptor beta chains were all obtained from the same sample, sequenced in a study of shared clonotypes between healthy human individuals (dated by TCRdb to 2018 to 2021). The method was the immunoSEQ multiplex PCR assay. The source is immuneACCESS, and TCRdb retained only in-frame sequences with V and J called. Part of the clones is not carried over; for the studies checked, unresolved V genes explain less than half of this, and the remainder is unexplained. A total of 450,000 to 500,000 clones appear in this sample, about 85% of them only once. The leading ten clones occupy over 9.5% of the sample. The sample consisted of PBMCs. The receptors derive from a woman in her thirties or forties in good health. Some clones in this sample may be carry-over from other donors' samples.

The chain is built from TRBV28 and TRBJ1-1; perhaps TRBD1 as D (5 bases). Germline V gives CDR1 MDHEN, CDR2 SYDVKM. With 4 bases removed from V and 6 bases from J, the gap between germline ends came to 9 bases. This CDR3 region has 12 residues. For the CDR3, the DNA is TGTGCCAGCAGTTGGGACTCGCCTGAAGCTTTCTTT. Protein: CASSWDSPEAFF.

The rearrangement uses TRBV11-2 and TRBJ2-1; 14 bases align to TRBD2. CDR3 length: 17 amino acids. With 5 bases clipped from V and 9 bases from J, the junction kept 12 bases outside the gene matches. Germline CDR1 and CDR2: SGHAT and FQNNGV. For the CDR3, the DNA is TGTGCCAGCAGCCCCCGACTAGCGGGAGGGTTGGCTGGTGAGCAGTTCTTC. Protein product: CASSPRLAGGLAGEQFF. Complete variable domain (other parts from reference TRBV11-2 and TRBJ2-1): EAGVAQSPRYKIIEKRQSVAFWCNPISGHATLYWYQQILGQGPKLLIQFQNNGVVDDSQLPKDRFSAERLKGVDSTLKIQPAKLEDSAVYLCASSPRLAGGLAGEQFFGPGTRLTVL.

The rearrangement links TRBV9 to TRBJ2-2; D unresolved. The V end lost 4 bases, the J end lost 0 bases, and 13 bases lay between the germline ends. This CDR3 has 16 amino acids. Germline values: CDR1 SGDLS, CDR2 YYNGEE. The CDR3 loop reads CASSLDGTSNTGELFF. CDR3 DNA: TGTGCCAGCAGCCTCGACGGAACCTCGAACACCGGGGAGCTGTTTTTT.

As regards this clone: With a far larger clone one base away, a read error is the likely cause. The chain recombines TRBV6-4 with TRBJ2-1; D might be TRBD1 (5 bases). V shed 2 bases and J shed 8 bases, with 10 bases lying between them. The CDR3 sequence is 13 residues long. The germline V gene encodes CDR1 MRHNA and CDR2 SNTAGT. This CDR3 reads CASSDGANDEQFF. DNA for the CDR3: TGTGCCAGCAGTGACGGGGCAAACGATGAGCAGTTCTTC.

This chain connects TRBV20-1 to TRBJ1-1; D is ambiguous. The length of the CDR3 is 11 residues. Per the germline V gene, CDR1 is DFQATT and CDR2 is SNEGSKA (reference sequence). Trimming removed 6 bases from V and 4 bases from J, with 9 bases in between. The CDR3 region is CSAPGVTEAFF. The CDR3 DNA reads as TGCAGTGCCCCCGGGGTCACTGAAGCTTTCTTT.

This clone occurred many times. Other nucleotide sequences from this sample produce the same CDR3. The rearrangement joins TRBV5-1 to TRBJ2-5; D unresolved. Germline-derived CDR1 and CDR2 are SGHRS and YFSETQ. There are 15 residues in the CDR3. The germline V and J ends were trimmed by 4 bases and 0 bases, with 13 bases remaining between them. CDR3 bases: TGCGCCAGCAGCACCGCGCCGGGTAACCAAGAGACCCAGTACTTC. It specifies CASSTAPGNQETQYF.

The rearrangement joins TRBV4-1 to TRBJ1-1; D is unclear. Per germline, CDR1 MGHRA and CDR2 YSYEKL. V lost 1 base to trimming and J lost 3 bases, with 9 bases between them. CDR3 length: 14 residues. The CDR3 loop reads CASSQVRGYTEAFF. Here the CDR3 DNA reads TGCGCCAGCAGCCAAGTACGCGGTTACACTGAAGCTTTCTTT.

The rearrangement joins TRBV10-3 to TRBJ1-3; D ambiguous. This CDR3 is 14 amino acids long. V was cut by 6 bases and J by 0 bases, with 9 bases left in between. Germline V gene lookup returns CDR1 ENHRY and CDR2 SYGVKD. The CDR3 nucleotides read TGTGCCATCAGGGGAGACAACTCTGGAAACACCATATATTTT. Translation: CAIRGDNSGNTIYF.

In the case of this clone: With a far larger clone one base away, a read error is the likely cause. The chain couples TRBV7-9 to TRBJ1-2; TRBD1 might be the D (6 bases). V was cut by 7 bases and J by 4 bases, with 13 bases left in between. CDR1 SEHNR and CDR2 FQNEAQ come from the germline V gene (reference sequence). This CDR3 has 13 residues. CDR3 residues: CASITGPFYGYTF. DNA for the CDR3: TGTGCCAGCATAACAGGGCCGTTCTATGGCTACACCTTC.

V usage is TRBV10-1 and J usage is TRBJ2-1, with 10 bases identical to TRBD2. The CDR3 length is 16 residues. V trimming: 6 bases; J trimming: 5 bases; junction bases outside the gene matches: 10. The germline CDR1 and CDR2 sequences are WNHNN and SYGVQD (reference sequence). CDR3 region: CASSRPTSGDNNEQFF. In DNA form, the CDR3 reads TGCGCCAGCAGCCGCCCTACTAGCGGGGACAACAATGAGCAGTTCTTC.

Comments on this clone: Other DNA sequences from this sample encode an identical CDR3 as well. The chain links TRBV28 to TRBJ1-2, with D hard to call. In germline, CDR1 is MDHEN, CDR2 SYDVKM. Trimming took 2 bases from V and 1 from J, leaving 2 bases between them. The CDR3 length is 12 residues. The CDR3 bases are TGTGCCAGCAGTTTAGTTAACTATGGCTACACCTTC. Amino acids: CASSLVNYGYTF.

J is TRBJ2-7 and V is TRBV6-5; 8 bases map to TRBD1. The CDR3 consists of 14 residues. CDR1 MNHEY and CDR2 SVGAGI come from the germline V gene. Unmatched junction bases numbered 9, after V lost 8 bases and J lost 3 bases. The CDR3 region has the DNA TGTGCCAGCGCAAGATACGGGACAGGCTACGAGCAGTACTTC. Translating it yields CASARYGTGYEQYF.

The chain has TRBV18 and TRBJ2-1; D is unresolved. The CDR3 runs to 14 residues. V dropped 3 bases and J dropped 0 bases, with 6 bases sitting between them. CDR1 KGHSH and CDR2 LQKENI come from the germline V gene. CDR3 protein: CASSPTVSYNEQFF. CDR3 nucleotides: TGTGCCAGCTCACCGACGGTCTCCTACAATGAGCAGTTCTTC.

A single count supports this clone. DNA of the CDR3: TGTGCCAGCAGTTACTCGTACAAGACCGGTGAAGCTTTCTTT. Translation gives CASSYSYKTGEAFF. V gene TRBV6-5 combines with J gene TRBJ1-1, with D unclear. This CDR3 region has 14 residues. Trimming shortened V by 0 bases and J by 7 bases, and 12 bases separated the two germline ends. CDR1 is MNHEY, CDR2 SVGAGI, per germline.

Written as DNA, the CDR3 is TGCGCCAGCAGCTTGGTAGCGGGTTCGAATGGCTACACCTTC. Translated: CASSLVAGSNGYTF. J is TRBJ1-2 and V is TRBV5-1; D ambiguous. CDR1 is SGHRS and CDR2 is YFSETQ in the germline V gene. The CDR3 is 14 residues long. Trimming took off 0 bases at V and 6 bases at J, with 12 bases between the two ends.

Remarks on this clone: In the same sample, other DNA sequences code for this CDR3. The chain employs TRBV19 and TRBJ2-6; 11 bases align to TRBD2. This CDR3 is 18 amino acids long. Germline lookup yields CDR1 LNHDA and CDR2 SQIVND (reference sequence). After removal of 5 bases from V and 0 bases from J, the junction contained 6 bases not matched to a gene. In DNA, the CDR3 is TGTGCCAGTAGTCCTCGACTAGCGGGGCGCTCTGGGGCCAACGTCCTGACTTTC. This encodes CASSPRLAGRSGANVLTF.

CDR3 coding DNA: TGTGCCAGCAGTGAAGGGGGGTACTATGGACCCCCAGGGACCCAGTACTTC. Its protein product is CASSEGGYYGPPGTQYF. The chain recombines TRBV6-1 with TRBJ2-5; D tentatively reads TRBD1 or TRBD2 (5 bases each). Trimming removed 1 base from V and 7 bases from J, with 22 bases in between. This CDR3 has 17 amino acids. CDR1 and CDR2 from the germline V gene are MNHNS and SASEGT.

Regarding this clone: A far more abundant clone sits one base away, making this likely a read error. This chain connects TRBV28 to TRBJ2-4; D possibly corresponds to TRBD1 (6 bases). Germline values: CDR1 MDHEN, CDR2 SYDVKM. The ends were cut back, 6 bases at V and 0 bases at J, with 15 bases in the middle. The CDR3 has 16 amino acids. For the CDR3, the DNA is TGTGCCAGCAGCCAGGACAGACCCCTAGCCAAAAACATTCAGTACTTC. Amino acid sequence: CASSQDRPLAKNIQYF.

J is TRBJ2-7 and V is TRBV5-1; 8 bases agree with TRBD2. The CDR3 has 13 amino acids. V was clipped by 5 bases and J by 2 bases; unmatched bases: 3. CDR1 and CDR2 (germline): SGHRS, YFSETQ. The CDR3 sequence is CASRASGPYEQYF. CDR3 bases: TGCGCCAGCAGAGCTAGCGGGCCCTACGAGCAGTACTTC.

The J gene is TRBJ2-5, the V gene TRBV18; D gene unclear. V lost 6 bases, J lost 0 bases, and 11 bases lay in between. The germline gives CDR1 KGHSH, CDR2 LQKENI. This CDR3 spans 14 amino acids. The CDR3 coding sequence is TGTGCCAGCTCGCCTGACAACAACCAAGAGACCCAGTACTTC. It encodes CASSPDNNQETQYF.

Turning to this clone: Germline and junction disagree at one end, which may indicate a read error. The chain joins TRBV5-6 to TRBJ1-2; 10 bases match TRBD1. The CDR3 covers 16 residues. In germline, CDR1 is SGHDT, CDR2 YYEEEE. CDR3 bases: TGTGCCAGCGGCCTATTGGGGACAGGGGATTCCTATGGCTACGCCTTC. Translation: CASGLLGTGDSYGYAF.

The chain carries TRBV27 and TRBJ2-7; D may be TRBD2 (5 bases). CDR1 is MNHEY, CDR2 SMNVEV, per germline (reference sequence). The CDR3 spans 13 residues. V was shortened by 1 base and J by 7 bases, with 11 bases between the two germline ends. The CDR3, as DNA: TGTGCCAGCAGTTTATTCTCTGGAGGTGAGCAGTACTTC. Its protein product is CASSLFSGGEQYF.

Concerning this clone: A clone one base away is much larger, so this may be a read error. J is TRBJ2-7 and V is TRBV19, with 12 bases aligning to TRBD1. The CDR3 runs to 21 residues. Germline CDR1 LNHDA, CDR2 SQIVND (reference sequence). Trimming at V came to 8 bases and at J to 12 bases, leaving 35 bases not matched to a gene. The CDR3 sequence is CASSLGTGGPFGRPTYEGRYF. CDR3 DNA: TGTGCCAGTTCCCTCGGGACAGGGGGCCCCTTTGGTCGGCCCACCTACGAGGGTCGGTACTTC.

This sequence joins TRBV6-5 and TRBJ2-6; D uncertain. CDR1 is MNHEY, CDR2 SVGAGI, per germline. Trimming took 4 bases from V and 5 from J, leaving 15 bases between them. The CDR3 loop spans 16 amino acids. The CDR3: CASSLFGLPRANVLTF. CDR3 nucleotide sequence: TGTGCCAGCAGTTTGTTCGGGTTACCCCGGGCCAACGTCCTGACTTTC.